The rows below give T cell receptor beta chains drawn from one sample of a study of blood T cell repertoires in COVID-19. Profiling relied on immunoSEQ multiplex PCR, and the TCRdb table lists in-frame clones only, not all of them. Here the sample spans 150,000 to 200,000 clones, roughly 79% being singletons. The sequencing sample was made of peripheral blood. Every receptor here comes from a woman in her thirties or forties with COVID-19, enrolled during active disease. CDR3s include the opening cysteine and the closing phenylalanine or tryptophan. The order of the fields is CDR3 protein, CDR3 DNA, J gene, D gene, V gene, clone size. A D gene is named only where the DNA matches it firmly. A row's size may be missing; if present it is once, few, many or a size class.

CDR3: CASSRTSGSYEQFF; DNA: TGCGCCAGCAGCCGGACTAGCGGGAGCTATGAGCAGTTCTTC; J: TRBJ2-1; D: TRBD2; V: TRBV5-1; size: few
CDR3: CASSISREKDNEQFF; DNA: TGTGCCAGTAGTATATCTCGGGAGAAGGACAATGAGCAGTTCTTC; J: TRBJ2-1; D: .; V: TRBV19; size: .
CDR3: CSATTGEGTEAFF; DNA: TGCAGCGCCACGACAGGGGAAGGTACTGAAGCTTTCTTT; J: TRBJ1-1; D: TRBD1; V: TRBV29-1; size: .
CDR3: CASSPLTIGTGNSPLHF; DNA: TGTGCCAGCAGCCCACTGACTATCGGGACAGGGAATTCACCCCTCCACTTT; J: TRBJ1-6; D: TRBD1; V: TRBV11-2; size: once
CDR3: CATRRQGGGTEAFF; DNA: TGTGCCACCAGACGACAGGGGGGAGGCACTGAAGCTTTCTTT; J: TRBJ1-1; D: TRBD1; V: TRBV15; size: .
CDR3: CASSLQGIDNEQFF; DNA: TGTGCCAGCAGCTTACAGGGCATCGACAATGAGCAGTTCTTC; J: TRBJ2-1; D: .; V: TRBV5-4; size: .
CDR3: CASSQRHDNTEAFF; DNA: TGCGCCAGCAGCCAACGACACGATAACACTGAAGCTTTCTTT; J: TRBJ1-1; D: .; V: TRBV4-1; size: .
CDR3: CASSQVGVVQETQYF; DNA: TGCGCCAGCAGCCAAGTAGGGGTCGTCCAAGAGACCCAGTACTTC; J: TRBJ2-5; D: .; V: TRBV4-1; size: .
CDR3: CASSFSTGGWSNEKLFF; DNA: TGCGCCAGCAGCTTCTCGACAGGGGGCTGGTCTAATGAAAAACTGTTTTTT; J: TRBJ1-4; D: TRBD1; V: TRBV5-1; size: .
CDR3: CASSPTRGGEGYSF; DNA: TGTGCCAGCAGCCCTACCCGGGGAGGGGAAGGCTACTCCTTC; J: TRBJ1-2; D: .; V: TRBV11-2; size: .
CDR3: CASMGDRGLNQPQHF; DNA: TGTGCCAGTATGGGGGACAGGGGCCTCAATCAGCCCCAGCATTTT; J: TRBJ1-5; D: TRBD1; V: TRBV19; size: once
CDR3: CASSGGENTGELFF; DNA: TGTGCCAGCAGCGGGGGGGAGAACACCGGGGAGCTGTTTTTT; J: TRBJ2-2; D: TRBD2; V: TRBV6-4; size: .
CDR3: CASSLDTGGFNQPQHF; DNA: TGTGCCAGCAGCTTGGATACAGGGGGCTTCAATCAGCCCCAGCATTTT; J: TRBJ1-5; D: TRBD1; V: TRBV5-5; size: once
CDR3: CASRTSLFGLTGTNYGYTF; DNA: TGTGCCAGCAGAACTTCGTTATTCGGGTTGACAGGGACTAACTATGGCTACACCTTC; J: TRBJ1-2; D: TRBD1; V: TRBV27; size: .
CDR3: CATSRGRLGYGELFF; DNA: TGTGCCACCAGCAGGGGGCGTCTCGGGTACGGGGAGCTGTTTTTT; J: TRBJ2-2; D: .; V: TRBV15; size: .
CDR3: CASSERDIGGQPQHF; DNA: TGTGCCAGCAGCGAACGGGACATCGGTGGGCAGCCCCAGCATTTT; J: TRBJ1-5; D: .; V: TRBV7-9; size: .
CDR3: CASSETPAIMNTEAFF; DNA: TGTGCCAGCAGCGAGACACCGGCGATTATGAACACTGAAGCTTTCTTT; J: TRBJ1-1; D: .; V: TRBV9; size: .
CDR3: CAISRDTTYGYTF; DNA: TGTGCCATCAGCCGGGACACGACTTATGGCTACACCTTC; J: TRBJ1-2; D: .; V: TRBV10-3; size: .
CDR3: CASSSKQGGDTEAFF; DNA: TGTGCCAGCTCATCGAAACAGGGGGGGGACACTGAAGCTTTCTTT; J: TRBJ1-1; D: TRBD1; V: TRBV18; size: .
CDR3: CASSPGWTLQETQYF; DNA: TGTGCCAGCAGCCCCGGCTGGACTCTCCAAGAGACCCAGTACTTC; J: TRBJ2-5; D: .; V: TRBV5-6; size: .
CDR3: CASSRDFDTQYF; DNA: TGTGCCAGCAGCCGGGACTTTGATACGCAGTATTTT; J: TRBJ2-3; D: .; V: TRBV11-3; size: .
CDR3: CASSLTPWAGGAITQYF; DNA: TGTGCCAGCAGCCTGACCCCGTGGGCGGGGGGGGCCATTACGCAGTATTTT; J: TRBJ2-3; D: TRBD2; V: TRBV7-3; size: few
CDR3: CAAGRGGQDNEQFF; DNA: TGTGCCGCCGGGCGGGGGGGCCAAGACAATGAGCAGTTCTTC; J: TRBJ2-1; D: TRBD2; V: TRBV27; size: .
CDR3: CASTPKAGYHSPLHF; DNA: TGCGCCAGCACTCCAAAGGCAGGGTATCATTCACCCCTCCACTTT; J: TRBJ1-6; D: .; V: TRBV23-1; size: .
CDR3: CASSSPPGGYGYTF; DNA: TGTGCCAGCAGTTCCCCCCCAGGTGGATATGGCTACACCTTC; J: TRBJ1-2; D: .; V: TRBV28; size: .
CDR3: CASSSSGTLGYTF; DNA: TGTGCCAGCAGCTCGAGCGGGACCTTGGGCTACACCTTC; J: TRBJ1-2; D: .; V: TRBV7-9; size: .
CDR3: CASSLQGLGEKLFF; DNA: TGTGCCAGCAGCTTGCAGGGGCTCGGCGAAAAACTGTTTTTT; J: TRBJ1-4; D: .; V: TRBV5-6; size: .
CDR3: CASSLGRAGYTF; DNA: TGTGCCAGCAGCTTGGGGAGGGCTGGCTACACCTTC; J: TRBJ1-2; D: .; V: TRBV5-5; size: .
CDR3: CASSDPYRDGNTEAFF; DNA: TGTGCCAGCAGCGACCCCTACAGGGATGGCAACACTGAAGCTTTCTTT; J: TRBJ1-1; D: .; V: TRBV7-9; size: .
CDR3: CASSLDRVNQPQHF; DNA: TGTGCCAGCTCGTTGGACAGAGTCAATCAGCCCCAGCATTTT; J: TRBJ1-5; D: .; V: TRBV18; size: .
CDR3: CASSSGTGVQPQHF; DNA: TGTGCCAGCAGCTCCGGGACAGGGGTTCAGCCCCAGCATTTT; J: TRBJ1-5; D: TRBD1; V: TRBV7-6; size: .
CDR3: CASSLYRNLNSPLHF; DNA: TGTGCCAGCAGTTTGTACAGGAACCTTAATTCACCCCTCCACTTT; J: TRBJ1-6; D: .; V: TRBV27; size: .
CDR3: CATSRDLAGVTDTQYF; DNA: TGTGCCACCAGCAGGGACTTAGCGGGAGTAACAGATACGCAGTATTTT; J: TRBJ2-3; D: TRBD2; V: TRBV15; size: few
CDR3: CASKIRDRDTGELFF; DNA: TGTGCCAGCAAGATTCGGGACAGGGACACCGGGGAGCTGTTTTTT; J: TRBJ2-2; D: TRBD1; V: TRBV6-5; size: .
CDR3: CASSFGTGDRYEQYF; DNA: TGTGCCAGCAGTTTCGGGACAGGGGATCGCTACGAGCAGTACTTC; J: TRBJ2-7; D: TRBD1; V: TRBV27; size: .